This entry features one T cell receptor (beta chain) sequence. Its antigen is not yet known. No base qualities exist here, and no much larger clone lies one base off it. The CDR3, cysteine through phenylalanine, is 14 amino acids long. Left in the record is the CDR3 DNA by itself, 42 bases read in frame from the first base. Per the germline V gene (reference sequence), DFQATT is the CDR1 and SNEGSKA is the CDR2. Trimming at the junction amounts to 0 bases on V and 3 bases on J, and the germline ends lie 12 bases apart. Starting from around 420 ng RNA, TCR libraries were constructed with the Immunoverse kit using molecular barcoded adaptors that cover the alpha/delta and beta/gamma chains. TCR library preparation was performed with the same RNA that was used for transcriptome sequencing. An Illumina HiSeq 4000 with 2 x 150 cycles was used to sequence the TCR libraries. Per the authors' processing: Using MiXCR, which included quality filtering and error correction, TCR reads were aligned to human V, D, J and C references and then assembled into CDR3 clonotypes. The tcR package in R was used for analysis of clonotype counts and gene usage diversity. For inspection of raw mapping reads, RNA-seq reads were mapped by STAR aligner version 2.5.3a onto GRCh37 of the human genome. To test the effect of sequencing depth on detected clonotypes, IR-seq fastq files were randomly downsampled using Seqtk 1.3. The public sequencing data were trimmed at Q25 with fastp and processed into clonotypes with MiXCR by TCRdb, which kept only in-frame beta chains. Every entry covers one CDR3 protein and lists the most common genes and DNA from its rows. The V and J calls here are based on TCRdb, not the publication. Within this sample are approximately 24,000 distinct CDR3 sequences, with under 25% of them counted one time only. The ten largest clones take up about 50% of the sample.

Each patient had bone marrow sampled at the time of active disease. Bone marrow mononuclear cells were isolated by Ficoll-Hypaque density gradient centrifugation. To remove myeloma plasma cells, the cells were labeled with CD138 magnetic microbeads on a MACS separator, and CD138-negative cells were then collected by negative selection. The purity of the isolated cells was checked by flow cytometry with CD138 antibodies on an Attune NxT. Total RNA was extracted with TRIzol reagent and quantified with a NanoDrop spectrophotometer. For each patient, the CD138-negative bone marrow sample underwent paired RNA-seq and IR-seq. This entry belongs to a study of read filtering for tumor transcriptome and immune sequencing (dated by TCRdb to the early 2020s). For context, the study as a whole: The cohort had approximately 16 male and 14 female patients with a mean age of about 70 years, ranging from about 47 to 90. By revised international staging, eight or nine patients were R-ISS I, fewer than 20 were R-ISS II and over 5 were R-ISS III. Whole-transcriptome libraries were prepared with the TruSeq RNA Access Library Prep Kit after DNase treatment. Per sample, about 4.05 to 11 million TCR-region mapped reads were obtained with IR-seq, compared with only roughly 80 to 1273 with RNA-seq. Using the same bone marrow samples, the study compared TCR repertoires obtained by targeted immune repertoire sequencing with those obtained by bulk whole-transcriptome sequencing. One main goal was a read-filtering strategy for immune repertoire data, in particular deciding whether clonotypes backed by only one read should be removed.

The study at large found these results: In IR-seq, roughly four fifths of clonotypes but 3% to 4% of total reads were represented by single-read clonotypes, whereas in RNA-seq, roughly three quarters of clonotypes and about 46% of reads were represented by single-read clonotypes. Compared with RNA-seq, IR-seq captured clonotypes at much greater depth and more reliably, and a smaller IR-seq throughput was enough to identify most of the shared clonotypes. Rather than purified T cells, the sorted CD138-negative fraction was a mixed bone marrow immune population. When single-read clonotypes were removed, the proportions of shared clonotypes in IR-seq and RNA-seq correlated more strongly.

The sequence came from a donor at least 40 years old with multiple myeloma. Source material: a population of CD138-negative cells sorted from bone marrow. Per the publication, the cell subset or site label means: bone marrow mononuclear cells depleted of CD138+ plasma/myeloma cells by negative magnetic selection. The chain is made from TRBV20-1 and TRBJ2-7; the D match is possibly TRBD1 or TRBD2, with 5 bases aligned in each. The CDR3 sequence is CSARESGTDYEQYF. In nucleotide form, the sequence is TGCAGTGCTAGAGAGAGTGGGACCGACTACGAGCAGTACTTC.